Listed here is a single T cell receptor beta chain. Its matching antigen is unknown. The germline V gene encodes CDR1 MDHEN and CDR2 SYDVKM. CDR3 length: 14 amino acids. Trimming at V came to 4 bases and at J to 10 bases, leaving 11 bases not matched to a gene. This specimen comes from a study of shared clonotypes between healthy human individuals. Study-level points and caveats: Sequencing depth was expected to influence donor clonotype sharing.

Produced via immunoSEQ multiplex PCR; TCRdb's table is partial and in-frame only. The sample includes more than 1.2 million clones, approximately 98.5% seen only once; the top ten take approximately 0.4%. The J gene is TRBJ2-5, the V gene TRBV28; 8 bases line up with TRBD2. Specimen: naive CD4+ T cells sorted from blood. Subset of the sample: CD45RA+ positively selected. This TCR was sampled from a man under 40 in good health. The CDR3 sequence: CASSWREELLGQYF. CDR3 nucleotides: TGTGCCAGCAGTTGGCGGGAGGAATTACTGGGCCAGTACTTC.